These T cell receptor beta chains were read from a single sample in a study of blood T cell repertoires in COVID-19. The method was immunoSEQ multiplex PCR; TCRdb's version includes in-frame clones alone and lacks a portion of them. The sample yields approximately 150,000 clones, approximately 84% seen once. The sequencing sample was made of peripheral blood. All receptors derive from a man aged 60 to 75 with acute or convalescent COVID-19. The CDR3 runs from the conserved cysteine through the conserved F or W. D genes are given only for firm matches. Clone size, where shown, is once, few, many, or a class for clones that have expanded.

d_call	clone_size	v_call	j_call	cdr3_nt	cdr3_aa
TRBD1	NA	TRBV10-3	TRBJ2-7	TGTGCCATCAGGATGACAGGGGGCTACGAGCAGTACTTC	CAIRMTGGYEQYF
NA	NA	TRBV4-1	TRBJ1-1	TGCGCCAGCAGCCAAGATCAGCGGGCGGCTGAAGCTTTCTTT	CASSQDQRAAEAFF
TRBD2	NA	TRBV18	TRBJ2-1	TGTGCCAGCTCACCACTGCGGGAGTCCGTTTACAATGAGCAGTTCTTC	CASSPLRESVYNEQFF
TRBD1	NA	TRBV28	TRBJ2-2	TGTGCCAGCCGGGACAGCGACACCGGGGAGCTGTTTTTT	CASRDSDTGELFF
TRBD1	once	TRBV2	TRBJ2-1	TGTGCCACCTTTGAGGGGGCCAGTGAGCAGTTCTTC	CATFEGASEQFF
NA	NA	TRBV9	TRBJ2-1	TGTGCCAGCAGCCGAGGCGTGTTACTTTCAAATGAGCAGTTCTTC	CASSRGVLLSNEQFF
NA	NA	TRBV5-5	TRBJ2-5	TGTGCCAGCAGCTTGACTGCGGGCCTTTGGCAAGAGACCCAGTACTTC	CASSLTAGLWQETQYF
NA	NA	TRBV7-8	TRBJ1-6	TGTGCCAGCAGCCCGCCAGGTTCACCCCTCCACTTT	CASSPPGSPLHF
NA	NA	TRBV5-1	TRBJ2-3	TGCGCCAGCAGCTTGGGGGCCCCACAAGCGCAGTATTTT	CASSLGAPQAQYF
NA	NA	TRBV7-2	TRBJ2-3	TGTGCCAGCAGCCCCTGGACACCTCCGAGGATTACAGATACGCAGTATTTT	CASSPWTPPRITDTQYF
TRBD1	NA	TRBV27	TRBJ1-1	TGTGCCAGCCAACCCGTGGGACAGGGGAGAGAAGCTTTCTTT	CASQPVGQGREAFF
NA	NA	TRBV21-1	TRBJ2-7	TGTGCCAACCCACAGGGGGCGATATTGGACGAGCAGTACTTC	CANPQGAILDEQYF
NA	NA	TRBV5-6	TRBJ1-5	TGTGCCAGCAGCTTGTCAGGCGGCAATCAGCCCCAGCATTTT	CASSLSGGNQPQHF
TRBD1	few	TRBV7-2	TRBJ1-2	TGTGCCAGCAGTCCCGGACAGGGCTATGGCTACACCTTC	CASSPGQGYGYTF
NA	few	TRBV12-5	TRBJ1-2	TGTGCTAGTGGTTTGGGACGGAGCAACTATGGCTACACCTTC	CASGLGRSNYGYTF
TRBD2	NA	TRBV9	TRBJ2-5	TGTGCCAGCAGCGTAGGGGTAGCGGGGGGGATAGGTAGAGAGACCCAGTACTTC	CASSVGVAGGIGRETQYF
NA	few	TRBV2	TRBJ1-5	TGTGCCAGCACACGGGACACCGTAGGGCAGCCCCAGCATTTT	CASTRDTVGQPQHF
TRBD1	NA	TRBV9	TRBJ1-1	TGTGCCAGCAGCGCCGTACAGGGGGGTACTGAAGCTTTCTTT	CASSAVQGGTEAFF
TRBD1	NA	TRBV4-1	TRBJ2-7	TGCGCCAGCAGCCAAGTTGGGTCAGGGGGTTACGAGCAGTACTTC	CASSQVGSGGYEQYF
TRBD2	NA	TRBV19	TRBJ2-1	TGTGCCAGTAGTTCCCTAGCGGGGGGCCCCCGGGATGAGCAGTTCTTC	CASSSLAGGPRDEQFF
TRBD2	NA	TRBV27	TRBJ2-7	TGTGCCAGCAGTTTGGCTTCTAGCGGGATCAACGAGCAGTACTTC	CASSLASSGINEQYF
NA	NA	TRBV20-1	TRBJ1-5	TGCAGTGCTAGTCGGGGGGTCGTAGGTCAGCCCCAGCATTTT	CSASRGVVGQPQHF
NA	NA	TRBV3-1/TRBV3-2	TRBJ2-1	TGTGCCAGCAGCCAAGGCAGGGCAACTGAGCAGTTCTTC	CASSQGRATEQFF
NA	NA	TRBV2	TRBJ1-1	TGTGCCAGCAGTGTCCGGGAAACGGGTGAAGCTTTCTTT	CASSVRETGEAFF
TRBD2	NA	TRBV30	TRBJ2-7	TGTGCCTGGAGGGAACTAGCGGGGTTTTCCTACGAGCAGTACTTC	CAWRELAGFSYEQYF
NA	once	TRBV6-1	TRBJ1-5	TGTGCCAGCAGTGACGGGAATCAGCCCCAGCATTTT	CASSDGNQPQHF
TRBD1	NA	TRBV7-8	TRBJ2-5	TGTGCCAGCAGCTCGTGGACAGGGGGTAAAGAGACCCAGTACTTC	CASSSWTGGKETQYF